The 20 T cell receptor beta chains in this list originate from one sample, sequenced in a study of T cell responses to AZD1222 COVID-19 vaccine. Here immunoSEQ multiplex PCR was the method, and the copy in TCRdb shows in-frame clones only, minus some. This sample yields 95,000 to 100,000 clones, of which 86% are seen a single time; 1.4% belongs to the top ten. Sequences were derived from peripheral blood, sampled on day 0 of AZD1222 vaccination. The receptors originated from an adult in good health.

The chain recombines TRBV7-2 with TRBJ2-3; D uncertain. V lost 5 bases and J lost 5, with 17 bases in between. This CDR3 comprises 15 residues. The germline CDR1 and CDR2 sequences are SGHTA and FQGNSA. The CDR3 reads CASSPGRNRLDTQYF. The CDR3 coding sequence is TGTGCCAGCAGCCCCGGCCGAAATCGGTTAGATACGCAGTATTTT.

The V call is TRBV29-1, the J call TRBJ2-1; D might be TRBD2 (5 bases). The CDR3 totals 12 residues. V shed 5 bases and J shed 9 bases, with 14 bases lying between them. Germline CDR1 SQVTM, CDR2 ANQGSEA. CDR3 coding DNA: TGCAGCGTTCCGGGCGGGCCAAGTGAGCAGTTCTTC. Translating gives CSVPGGPSEQFF.

This clone is a singleton in its sample. This rearrangement joins TRBV5-1 to TRBJ2-1; 10 nucleotides line up with TRBD2. This CDR3 comprises 17 residues. Germline V CDR1 and CDR2: SGHRS, YFSETQ. V was pared by 1 base and J by 6 bases, with 10 bases of the junction left unmatched. The CDR3 loop reads CASSLTSGTRAFNEQFF. The CDR3 bases are TGCGCCAGCAGCTTGACTAGCGGGACGAGGGCTTTCAATGAGCAGTTCTTC.

The genes are TRBV14 and TRBJ2-7, with D possibly matching TRBD2 (6 bases). The CDR3 runs 13 residues. The ends were cut back, 4 bases at V and 4 bases at J, with 11 bases in the middle. CDR1 is SGHDN and CDR2 is FVKESK in the germline V gene. The CDR3 DNA is TGTGCCAGCAGCCCCCGGGGAGGTTACGAGCAGTACTTC. It translates to CASSPRGGYEQYF.

CDR3 amino acids: CASSQRAGTGNTIYF. The CDR3 coding sequence is TGTGCCAGCAGTCAAAGGGCGGGGACTGGAAACACCATATATTTT. This chain joins TRBV7-2 and TRBJ1-3; D call uncertain. Germline V lookup: CDR1 SGHTA, CDR2 FQGNSA. V was pared by 6 bases and J by 2 bases, with 14 bases between. This CDR3 has 15 residues.

V and J are TRBV24-1 and TRBJ2-1, with 10 bases that match TRBD2. With V trimmed by 2 bases and J by 8 bases, 5 bases remained unmatched. The CDR3 contains 15 residues. Looked up from germline, CDR1 is KGHDR and CDR2 is SFDVKD. CDR3 sequence (DNA): TGTGCCACCAGTGATTGGACTAGCGGAAGGGATGAGCAGTTCTTC. This sequence encodes CATSDWTSGRDEQFF.

This chain connects TRBV11-1 to TRBJ2-5; 8 bases are shared with TRBD2. The CDR3 spans 15 residues. Germline trimming cut 1 base from V and 3 bases from J; bases unmatched to any gene: 4. Germline CDR1 reads SGHAT; CDR2 reads FQDESV (reference sequence). This CDR3 is CASSLEGTREETQYF. In DNA form, the CDR3 reads TGTGCCAGCAGCTTAGAGGGGACTAGGGAAGAGACCCAGTACTTC.

This chain links TRBV29-1 with TRBJ1-1; D gene ambiguous. The CDR3 spans 15 residues. Trimming removed 0 bases at V and 5 bases at J, with 16 bases between. Germline lookup yields CDR1 SQVTM and CDR2 ANQGSEA. Here the CDR3 DNA reads TGCAGCGTTGAAGAGACCCCGGGATCGGGGACTGAAGCTTTCTTT. It translates to CSVEETPGSGTEAFF.

The chain combines TRBV7-2 with TRBJ2-7, with a tentative D call TRBD2 (6 bases). V lost 0 bases and J 3 bases, leaving 15 bases between the germline ends. The CDR3 totals 16 residues. Germline CDR1 and CDR2: SGHTA and FQGNSA. CDR3 loop: CASSLAGGGPYYEQYF. CDR3 DNA sequence: TGTGCCAGCAGCTTAGCGGGGGGTGGGCCATACTACGAGCAGTACTTC.

This chain joins TRBV10-3 and TRBJ2-3; possible D gene TRBD2, 6 bases. Trimming removed 0 bases at V and 6 bases at J, with 16 bases between. This CDR3 has 16 residues. CDR1 and CDR2 (germline): ENHRY, SYGVKD. CDR3 loop: CAISESRRTSLDTQYF. The CDR3 coding sequence is TGTGCCATCAGTGAGTCGAGGCGCACTAGCTTGGATACGCAGTATTTT.

The chain recombines TRBV5-1 with TRBJ2-7; TRBD2 matches at 7 bases. Losses at the gene ends were 1 base for V and 3 bases for J; bases not matched to a gene: 7. Germline V gives CDR1 SGHRS, CDR2 YFSETQ. The CDR3 length is 15 residues. The CDR3, as DNA: TGCGCCAGCAGCTTGCAACCGGGACTAAACTACGAGCAGTACTTC. This translates into CASSLQPGLNYEQYF.

J is TRBJ2-5 and V is TRBV28, with D perhaps assigned TRBD1 or TRBD2 (5 bases each). The germline CDR1 and CDR2 sequences are MDHEN and SYDVKM. The V end lost 7 bases, the J end lost 2 bases, and 14 bases lay between the germline ends. The CDR3 covers 14 residues. The CDR3 region is CASTPGAEQETQYF. CDR3 DNA: TGTGCCAGCACCCCCGGGGCGGAGCAAGAGACCCAGTACTTC.

The DNA of the CDR3 is TGCAGCGTTAGGGGACAGGGTTTAGAGCAGTACTTC. Translated, it gives CSVRGQGLEQYF. This chain joins TRBV29-1 and TRBJ2-7; 9 nucleotides align to TRBD1. J gave up 7 bases and V 5 bases, and 6 bases lay outside the gene matches. This CDR3 comprises 12 residues. Germline-derived CDR1 and CDR2 are SQVTM and ANQGSEA.

CDR3 nucleotide sequence: TGTGCCAGCAGTACAGGGGGGAATCAGCCCCAGCATTTT. Its translation: CASSTGGNQPQHF. This rearrangement joins TRBV6-2 or TRBV6-3 to TRBJ1-5; 8 positions match TRBD1. This CDR3 region has 13 residues. V lost 5 bases and J lost 4; bases outside the gene matches: 1. Germline V gene data show CDR1 as MNHEY and CDR2 as SVGEGT.

This CDR3 reads CASSQDDIFRDEAFF. The CDR3 DNA follows: TGCGCCAGCAGCCAAGATGACATTTTCCGAGATGAAGCTTTCTTT. The chain carries TRBV4-3 and TRBJ1-1; no firm D call. V dropped 0 bases and J dropped 7 bases, with 15 bases sitting between them. Germline CDR1 LGHNA, CDR2 YSLEER. The CDR3 runs 15 residues.

This chain uses TRBV9 with TRBJ1-4; D is possibly TRBD1 (5 bases). The length of the CDR3 is 15 residues. Trimming took 0 bases from V and 3 from J, leaving 9 bases between them. Germline CDR1 is SGDLS and CDR2 is YYNGEE. CDR3 nucleotides: TGTGCCAGCAGCGTAGCGGGGACGTCTAATGAAAAACTGTTTTTT. As protein: CASSVAGTSNEKLFF.

CDR3 in DNA: TGTGCCACCAGGACAGGGGGCATGAACACTGAAGCTTTCTTT. It translates to CATRTGGMNTEAFF. The rearrangement uses TRBV10-3 and TRBJ1-1; 11 positions agree with TRBD1. Trimming cost V 10 bases and J 0 bases; bases outside gene matches: 4. The germline CDR1 and CDR2 sequences are ENHRY and SYGVKD. The CDR3 sequence is 14 residues long.

The chain has TRBV30 and TRBJ1-1; D unresolved. Looked up from germline, CDR1 is GTSNPN and CDR2 is SVGIG (reference sequence). This CDR3 region has 11 residues. The DNA of the CDR3 is TGTGCTTCATTCTGGGGTACTGAAGCTTTCTTT. Its translation is CASFWGTEAFF.

V is TRBV29-1 and J is TRBJ1-2, with D possibly being TRBD1 (5 bases). There are 14 residues in the CDR3. The V end was cut by 6 bases, the J end by 2 bases, with 16 bases between. Germline V gene data show CDR1 as SQVTM and CDR2 as ANQGSEA. In DNA form, the CDR3 reads TGCAGCGTAGGCACTCGGGACGGGAACTATGGCTACACCTTC. This sequence encodes CSVGTRDGNYGYTF.

This chain links TRBV7-3 with TRBJ2-1; the match to TRBD2 covers 8 bases. The CDR3 contains 13 residues. The trim removed 6 bases at V and 15 bases at J, leaving 13 bases unmatched. CDR1 SGHTA and CDR2 FQGTGA come from the germline V gene. Written as DNA, the CDR3 is TGTGCCAGCAGTCCCACCATAGCGGGAAGGGCGTTCTTC. As protein: CASSPTIAGRAFF.